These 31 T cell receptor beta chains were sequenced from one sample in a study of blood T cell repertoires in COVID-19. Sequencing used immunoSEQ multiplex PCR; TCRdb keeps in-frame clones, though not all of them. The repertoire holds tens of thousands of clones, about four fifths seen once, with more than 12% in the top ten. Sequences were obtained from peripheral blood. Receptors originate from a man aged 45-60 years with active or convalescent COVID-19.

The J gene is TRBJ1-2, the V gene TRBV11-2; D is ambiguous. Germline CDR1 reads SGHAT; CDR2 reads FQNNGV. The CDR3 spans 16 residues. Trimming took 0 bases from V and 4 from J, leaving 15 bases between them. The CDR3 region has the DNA TGTGCCAGCAGCTTAGAAGGGAGTACTCCTCTCTATGGCTACACCTTC. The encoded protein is CASSLEGSTPLYGYTF.

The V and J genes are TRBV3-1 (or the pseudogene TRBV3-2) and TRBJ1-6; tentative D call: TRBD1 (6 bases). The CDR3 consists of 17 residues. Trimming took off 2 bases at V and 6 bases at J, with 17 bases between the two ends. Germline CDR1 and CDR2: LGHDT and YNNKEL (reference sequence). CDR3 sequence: CASSQWGLGRGNSPLHF. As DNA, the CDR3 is TGTGCCAGCAGCCAATGGGGGCTGGGCAGAGGTAATTCACCCCTCCACTTT.

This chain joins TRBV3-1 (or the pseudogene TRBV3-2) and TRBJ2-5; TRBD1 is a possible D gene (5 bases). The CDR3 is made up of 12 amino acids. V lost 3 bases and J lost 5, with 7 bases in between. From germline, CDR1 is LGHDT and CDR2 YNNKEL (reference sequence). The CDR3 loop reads CASSQSGETQYF. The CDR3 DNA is TGTGCCAGCAGCCAGTCAGGGGAGACCCAGTACTTC.

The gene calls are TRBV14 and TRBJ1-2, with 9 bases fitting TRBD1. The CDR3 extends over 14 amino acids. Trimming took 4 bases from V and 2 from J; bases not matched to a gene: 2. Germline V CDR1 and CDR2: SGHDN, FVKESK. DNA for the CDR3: TGTGCCAGCAGCCCGGGACAGGGCAACTATGGCTACACCTTC. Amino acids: CASSPGQGNYGYTF. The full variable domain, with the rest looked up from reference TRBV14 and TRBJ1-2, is EAGVTQFPSHSVIEKGQTVTLRCDPISGHDNLYWYRRVMGKEIKFLLHFVKESKQDESGMPNNRFLAERTGGTYSTLKVQPAELEDSGVYFCASSPGQGNYGYTFGSGTRLTVV.

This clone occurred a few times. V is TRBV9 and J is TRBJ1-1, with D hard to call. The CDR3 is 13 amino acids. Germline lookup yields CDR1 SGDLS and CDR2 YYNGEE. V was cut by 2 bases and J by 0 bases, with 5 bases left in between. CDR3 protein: CASSVDLNTEAFF. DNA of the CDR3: TGTGCCAGCAGCGTTGACTTGAACACTGAAGCTTTCTTT. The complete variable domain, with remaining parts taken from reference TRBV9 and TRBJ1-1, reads DSGVTQTPKHLITATGQRVTLRCSPRSGDLSVYWYQQSLDQGLQFLIQYYNGEERAKGNILERFSAQQFPDLHSELNLSSLELGDSALYFCASSVDLNTEAFFGQGTRLTVV.

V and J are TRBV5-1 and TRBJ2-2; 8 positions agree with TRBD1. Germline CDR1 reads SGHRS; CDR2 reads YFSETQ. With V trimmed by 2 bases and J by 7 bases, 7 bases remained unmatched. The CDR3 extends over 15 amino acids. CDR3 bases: TGCGCCAGCAGCTTTATATCAGGGGGCGGCGGGGAGCTGTTTTTT. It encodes CASSFISGGGGELFF.

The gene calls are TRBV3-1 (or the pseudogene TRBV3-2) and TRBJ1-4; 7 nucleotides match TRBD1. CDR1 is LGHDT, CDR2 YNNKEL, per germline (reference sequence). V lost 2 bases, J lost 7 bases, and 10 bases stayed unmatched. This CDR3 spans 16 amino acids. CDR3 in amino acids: CASSQSLGGSVEKLFF. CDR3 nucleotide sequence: TGTGCCAGCAGCCAATCTTTAGGGGGCTCGGTTGAAAAACTGTTTTTT.

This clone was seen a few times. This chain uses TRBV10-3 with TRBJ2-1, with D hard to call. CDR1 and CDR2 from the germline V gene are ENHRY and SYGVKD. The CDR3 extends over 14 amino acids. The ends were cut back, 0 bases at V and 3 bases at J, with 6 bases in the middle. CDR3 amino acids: CAISESNGYNEQFF. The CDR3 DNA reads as TGTGCCATCAGTGAGTCAAACGGCTACAATGAGCAGTTCTTC.

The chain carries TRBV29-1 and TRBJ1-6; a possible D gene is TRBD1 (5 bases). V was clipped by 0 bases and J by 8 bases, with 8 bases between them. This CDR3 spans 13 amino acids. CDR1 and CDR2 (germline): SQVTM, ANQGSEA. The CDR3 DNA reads TGCAGCGTTGAAGAAGGGGTGGATTCACCCCTCCACTTT. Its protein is CSVEEGVDSPLHF.

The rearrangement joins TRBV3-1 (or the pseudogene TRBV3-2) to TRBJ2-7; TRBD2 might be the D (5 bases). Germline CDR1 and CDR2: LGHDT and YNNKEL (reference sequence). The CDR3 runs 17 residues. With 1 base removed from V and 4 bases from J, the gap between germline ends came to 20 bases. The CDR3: CASSQVASNQLDYEQYF. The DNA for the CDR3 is TGTGCCAGCAGCCAAGTAGCGTCAAATCAACTGGATTACGAGCAGTACTTC.

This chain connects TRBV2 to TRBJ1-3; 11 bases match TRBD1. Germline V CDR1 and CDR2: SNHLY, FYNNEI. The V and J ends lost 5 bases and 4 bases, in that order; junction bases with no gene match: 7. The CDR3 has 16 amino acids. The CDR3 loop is CASSTRTGGAGNTIYF. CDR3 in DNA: TGTGCCAGCAGTACCCGGACAGGGGGCGCCGGAAACACCATATATTTT. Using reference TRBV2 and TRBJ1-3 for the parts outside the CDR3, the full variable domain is EPEVTQTPSHQVTQMGQEVILRCVPISNHLYFYWYRQILGQKVEFLVSFYNNEISEKSEIFDDQFSVERPDGSNFTLKIRSTKLEDSAMYFCASSTRTGGAGNTIYFGEGSWLTVV.

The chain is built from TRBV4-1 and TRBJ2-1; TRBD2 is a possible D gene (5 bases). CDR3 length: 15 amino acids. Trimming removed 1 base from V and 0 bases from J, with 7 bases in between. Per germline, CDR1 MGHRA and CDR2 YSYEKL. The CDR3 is CASSQAGSSYNEQFF. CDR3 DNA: TGCGCCAGCAGCCAAGCTGGGAGCTCCTACAATGAGCAGTTCTTC.

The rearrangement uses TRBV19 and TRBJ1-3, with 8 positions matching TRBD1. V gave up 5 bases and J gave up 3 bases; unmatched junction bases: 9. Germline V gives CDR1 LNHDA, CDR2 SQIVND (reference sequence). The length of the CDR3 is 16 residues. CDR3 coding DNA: TGTGCCAGTAGTCCCAAGGACAGGGATTTTGGAAACACCATATATTTT. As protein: CASSPKDRDFGNTIYF.

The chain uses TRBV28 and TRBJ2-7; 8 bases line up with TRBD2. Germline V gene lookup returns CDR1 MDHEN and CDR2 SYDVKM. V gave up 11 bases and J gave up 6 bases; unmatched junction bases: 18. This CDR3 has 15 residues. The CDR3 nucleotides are TGTGCCCGCCGGGGGGGCGGGGGGCGTATACGCGAGCAGTACTTC. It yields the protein CARRGGGGRIREQYF. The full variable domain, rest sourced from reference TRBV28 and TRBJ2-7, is DVKVTQSSRYLVKRTGEKVFLECVQDMDHENMFWYRQDPGLGLRLIYFSYDVKMKEKGDIPEGYSVSREKKERFSLILESASTNQTSMYLCARRGGGGRIREQYFGPGTRLTVT.

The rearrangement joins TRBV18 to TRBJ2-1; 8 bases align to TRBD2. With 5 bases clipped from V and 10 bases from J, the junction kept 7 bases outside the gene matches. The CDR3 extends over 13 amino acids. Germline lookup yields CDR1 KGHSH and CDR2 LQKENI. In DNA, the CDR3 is TGTGCCAGCTCAACAGGGACTAGATGGGAGCAGTTCTTC. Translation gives CASSTGTRWEQFF. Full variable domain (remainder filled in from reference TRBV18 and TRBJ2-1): NAGVMQNPRHLVRRRGQEARLRCSPMKGHSHVYWYRQLPEEGLKFMVYLQKENIIDESGMPKERFSAEFPKEGPSILRIQQVVRGDSAAYFCASSTGTRWEQFFGPGTRLTVL.

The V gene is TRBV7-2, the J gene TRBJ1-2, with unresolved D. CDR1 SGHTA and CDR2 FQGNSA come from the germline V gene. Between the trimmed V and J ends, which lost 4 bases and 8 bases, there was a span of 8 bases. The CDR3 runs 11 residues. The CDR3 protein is CASSSFLGYTF. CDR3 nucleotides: TGTGCCAGCAGCTCCTTCCTAGGCTACACCTTC. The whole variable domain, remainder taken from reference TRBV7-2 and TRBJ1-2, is GAGVSQSPSNKVTEKGKDVELRCDPISGHTALYWYRQSLGQGLEFLIYFQGNSAPDKSGLPSDRFSAERTGGSVSTLTIQRTQQEDSAVYLCASSSFLGYTFGSGTRLTVV.

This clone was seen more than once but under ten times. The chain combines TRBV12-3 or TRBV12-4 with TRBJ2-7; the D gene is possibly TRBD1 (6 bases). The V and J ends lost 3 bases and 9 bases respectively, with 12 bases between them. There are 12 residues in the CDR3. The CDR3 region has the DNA TGTGCCAGCAGTTTCAGGGGACAAAGGCAGTACTTC. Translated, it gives CASSFRGQRQYF.

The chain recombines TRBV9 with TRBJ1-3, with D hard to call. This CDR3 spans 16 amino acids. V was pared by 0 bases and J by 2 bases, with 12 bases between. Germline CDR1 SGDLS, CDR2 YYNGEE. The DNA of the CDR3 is TGTGCCAGCAGCGTAGAAGCCATTTCTACTGGAAACACCATATATTTT. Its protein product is CASSVEAISTGNTIYF.

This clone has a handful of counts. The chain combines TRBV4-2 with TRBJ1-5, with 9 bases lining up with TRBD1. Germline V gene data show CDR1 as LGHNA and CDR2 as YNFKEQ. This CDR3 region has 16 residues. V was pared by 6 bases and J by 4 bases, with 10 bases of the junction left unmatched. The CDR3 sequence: CASSGYRDRANQPQHF. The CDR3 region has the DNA TGTGCCAGCAGTGGATACCGGGACAGGGCTAATCAGCCCCAGCATTTT.

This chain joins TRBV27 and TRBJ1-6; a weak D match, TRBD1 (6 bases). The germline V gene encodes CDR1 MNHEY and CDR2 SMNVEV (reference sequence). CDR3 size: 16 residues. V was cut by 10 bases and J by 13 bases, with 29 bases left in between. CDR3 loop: CATGGTNWDIAMPLHF. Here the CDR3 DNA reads TGTGCCACCGGAGGAACCAACTGGGACATTGCCATGCCCCTCCACTTT.

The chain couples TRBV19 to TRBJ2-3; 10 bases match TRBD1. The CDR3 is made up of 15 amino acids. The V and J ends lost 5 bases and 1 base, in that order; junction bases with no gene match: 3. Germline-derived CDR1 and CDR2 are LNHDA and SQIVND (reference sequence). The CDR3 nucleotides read TGTGCCAGTAGTTTAGGGACAGGGGGCACAGATACGCAGTATTTT. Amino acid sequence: CASSLGTGGTDTQYF.

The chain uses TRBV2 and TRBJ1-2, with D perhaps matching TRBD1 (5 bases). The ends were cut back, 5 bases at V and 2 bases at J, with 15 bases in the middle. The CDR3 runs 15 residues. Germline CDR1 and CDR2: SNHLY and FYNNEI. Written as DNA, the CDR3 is TGTGCCAGCAGTAGTCCTAGACAGAGAAACTATGGCTACACCTTC. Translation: CASSSPRQRNYGYTF. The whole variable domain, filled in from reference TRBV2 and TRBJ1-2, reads EPEVTQTPSHQVTQMGQEVILRCVPISNHLYFYWYRQILGQKVEFLVSFYNNEISEKSEIFDDQFSVERPDGSNFTLKIRSTKLEDSAMYFCASSSPRQRNYGYTFGSGTRLTVV.

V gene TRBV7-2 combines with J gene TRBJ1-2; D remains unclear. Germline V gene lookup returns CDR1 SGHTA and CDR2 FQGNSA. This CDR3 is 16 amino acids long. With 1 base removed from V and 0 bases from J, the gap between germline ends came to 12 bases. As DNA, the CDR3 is TGTGCCAGCAGCTTAGTGGGGAACGGGGCTAACTATGGCTACACCTTC. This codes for CASSLVGNGANYGYTF.

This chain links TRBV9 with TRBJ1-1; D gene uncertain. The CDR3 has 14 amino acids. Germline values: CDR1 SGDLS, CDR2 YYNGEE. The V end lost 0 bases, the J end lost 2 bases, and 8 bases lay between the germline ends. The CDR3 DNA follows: TGTGCCAGCAGCGTAGCAGGTAGTAACACTGAAGCTTTCTTT. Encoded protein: CASSVAGSNTEAFF.

The CDR3 protein is CASSLGRGGNTQYF. The CDR3 DNA sequence: TGTGCCAGCAGCCTGGGGAGGGGTGGAAATACGCAGTATTTT. The gene calls are TRBV7-8 and TRBJ2-3; 7 nucleotides match TRBD2. V lost 5 bases to trimming and J lost 7 bases; unmatched junction nucleotides: 9. The CDR3 totals 14 residues. CDR1 and CDR2 from the germline V gene are SGHVS and FQNEAQ.

The CDR3 region has the DNA TGTGCCTGGAGTGGCCCTACAGGGATCGGCAATCAGCCCCAGCATTTT. It translates to CAWSGPTGIGNQPQHF. The V gene is TRBV30, the J gene TRBJ1-5, with TRBD1 as a possible D gene (6 bases). CDR3 size: 16 residues. V lost 1 base and J lost 2, with 15 bases in between. CDR1 GTSNPN and CDR2 SVGIG come from the germline V gene (reference sequence).

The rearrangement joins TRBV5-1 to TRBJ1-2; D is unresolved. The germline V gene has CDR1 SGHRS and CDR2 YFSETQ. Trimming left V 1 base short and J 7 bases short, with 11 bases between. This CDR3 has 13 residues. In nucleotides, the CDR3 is TGCGCCAGCAGCTTGTCAAGGGAGCTTGGCTACACCTTC. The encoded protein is CASSLSRELGYTF.

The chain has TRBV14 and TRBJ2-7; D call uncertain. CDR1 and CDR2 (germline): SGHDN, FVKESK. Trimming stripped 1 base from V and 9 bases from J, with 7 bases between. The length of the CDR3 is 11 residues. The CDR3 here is CASSQGARQYF. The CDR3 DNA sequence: TGTGCCAGCAGCCAAGGTGCGCGGCAGTACTTC. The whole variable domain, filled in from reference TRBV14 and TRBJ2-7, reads EAGVTQFPSHSVIEKGQTVTLRCDPISGHDNLYWYRRVMGKEIKFLLHFVKESKQDESGMPNNRFLAERTGGTYSTLKVQPAELEDSGVYFCASSQGARQYFGPGTRLTVT.

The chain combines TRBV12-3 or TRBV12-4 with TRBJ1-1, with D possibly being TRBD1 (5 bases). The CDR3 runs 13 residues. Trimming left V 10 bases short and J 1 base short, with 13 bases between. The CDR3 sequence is CAILVGGNTEAFF. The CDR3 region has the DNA TGTGCCATCCTAGTGGGGGGGAACACTGAAGCTTTCTTT.

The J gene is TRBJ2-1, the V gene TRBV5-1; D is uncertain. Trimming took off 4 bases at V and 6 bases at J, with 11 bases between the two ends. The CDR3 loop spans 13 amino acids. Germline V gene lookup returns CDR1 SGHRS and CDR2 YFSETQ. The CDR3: CASSGAGFNEQFF. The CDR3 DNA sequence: TGCGCCAGCAGCGGTGCCGGGTTCAATGAGCAGTTCTTC.

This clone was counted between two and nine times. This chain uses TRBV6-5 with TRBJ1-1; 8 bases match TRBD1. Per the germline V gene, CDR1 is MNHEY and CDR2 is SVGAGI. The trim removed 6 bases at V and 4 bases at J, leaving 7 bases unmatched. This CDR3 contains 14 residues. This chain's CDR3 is CASRLDRGSTEAFF. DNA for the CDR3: TGTGCCAGCAGACTCGACAGGGGTAGCACTGAAGCTTTCTTT.